This T cell receptor (beta chain) was sequenced in a study of T-cell reconstitution after alpha-beta-depleted transplantation in children. Study results and caveats: Day-60 TCRbeta diversity that was high in some patients was derived from surviving recipient T cells and thymic progenitors.

TCRbeta library preparation incorporated unique molecular identifiers. TCRdb ran MiXCR on the PCR reads and lists one entry per CDR3 protein. The data hold roughly 110,000 distinct CDR3 sequences, with 10% observed a single time. From germline, CDR1 is GTSNPN and CDR2 SVGIG (reference sequence). The CDR3 loop spans 12 amino acids. V was cut by 2 bases and J by 5 bases, with 9 bases left in between. This clonotype was counted a few times. The antigen remains unidentified. This sample comprised PBMCs, obtained before TCRalphabeta/CD19-depleted stem cell transplant. The TCR comes from a boy between 2 and 10 years old with acute lymphoblastic leukemia, due to receive a stem cell transplant. The gene calls are TRBV30 and TRBJ2-5; D gene ambiguous. Written as DNA, the CDR3 is TGTGCCTGGAGTAGTGAGAGGGAGACCCAGTACTTC. This gives the protein CAWSSERETQYF. Looking up the rest from reference TRBV30 and TRBJ2-5 gives the full variable domain: SQTIHQWPATLVQPVGSPLSLECTVEGTSNPNLYWYRQAAGRGLQLLFYSVGIGQISSEVPQNLSASRPQDRQFILSSKKLLLSDSGFYLCAWSSERETQYFGPGTRLLVL.